This TCR beta chain is from a study of cytomegalovirus exposure and HLA in healthy donors. Germline V gene sequence: CDR1 SGHRS, CDR2 YFSETQ. This CDR3 is built from 16 residues. The V and J ends lost 5 bases and 7 bases, in that order; junction bases with no gene match: 15. PCR employed 60 Vbeta and 13 Jbeta primers. TCRdb's copy holds only in-frame clones and misses some; the assay was immunoSEQ multiplex PCR. The sample consists of about 220,000 clones, approximately 83% of them appearing once. Study-level results: The likely origin of a cluster of highly shared sequence variants was a sequencing artifact.

Notes on this clone: The antigen is undetermined.

The origin of this receptor is a boy aged 2 to 10 in good health and CMV-seronegative. The sample consisted of PBMCs. The rearrangement uses TRBV5-1 and TRBJ2-7; 10 nucleotides align to TRBD2. Here the CDR3 reads CASSLPGTSATREQYF. The CDR3 nucleotides are TGCGCCAGCAGTCTTCCCGGGACTAGCGCGACAAGAGAGCAGTACTTC.